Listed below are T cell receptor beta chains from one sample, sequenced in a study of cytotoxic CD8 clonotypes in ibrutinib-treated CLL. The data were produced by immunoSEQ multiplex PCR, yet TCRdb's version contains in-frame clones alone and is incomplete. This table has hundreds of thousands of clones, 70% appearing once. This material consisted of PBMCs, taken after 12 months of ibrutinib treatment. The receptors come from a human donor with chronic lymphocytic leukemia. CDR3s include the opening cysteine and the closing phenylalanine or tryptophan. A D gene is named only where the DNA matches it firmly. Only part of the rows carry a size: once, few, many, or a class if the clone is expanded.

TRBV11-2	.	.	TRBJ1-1	TGTGCCAGCAGCTTTGCTAGTGATGAAGCTTTCTTT	CASSFASDEAFF
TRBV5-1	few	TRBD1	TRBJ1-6	TGCGCCAGCAGCTTGGGTGGGACAGAAAATTCACCCCTCCACTTT	CASSLGGTENSPLHF
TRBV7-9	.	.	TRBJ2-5	TGTGCCAGCGTGGGAACAGAGACCCAGTACTTC	CASVGTETQYF
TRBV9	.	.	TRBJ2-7	TGTGCCAGCAGCGTAGAAGTACTGGGGGAGCAGTACTTC	CASSVEVLGEQYF
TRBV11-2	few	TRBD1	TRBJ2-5	TGTGCCAGCAGCCCCCGGGGACAGGTCAAAGAGACCCAGTACTTC	CASSPRGQVKETQYF
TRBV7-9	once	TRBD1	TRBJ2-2	TGTGCCAGCCCCTCAGGGACAGCCGCGAACACCGGGGAGCTGTTTTTT	CASPSGTAANTGELFF
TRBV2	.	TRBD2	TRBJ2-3	TGTGCCAGCAAGGCGGGGGGGTTCACAGATACGCAGTATTTT	CASKAGGFTDTQYF
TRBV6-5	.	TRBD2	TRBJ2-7	TGTGCCAGCTCTCCCGTTAGCGGGATCCCCCCCGAGCAGTACTTC	CASSPVSGIPPEQYF
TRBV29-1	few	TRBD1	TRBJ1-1	TGCAGCGTTGCTAAACAGGGGGGCACTGAAGCTTTCTTT	CSVAKQGGTEAFF
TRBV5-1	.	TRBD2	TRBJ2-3	TGCGCCAGCTTTAGCGGGGGGGCCGCCGGCACAGATACGCAGTATTTT	CASFSGGAAGTDTQYF
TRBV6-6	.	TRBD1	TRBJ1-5	TGTGCCAGCAGTCGCACCGACAGGGATCAGCCCCAGCATTTT	CASSRTDRDQPQHF
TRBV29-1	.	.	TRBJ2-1	TGCAGCGCGAGTGGCAGTCTGGACAGTGAGCAGTTCTTC	CSASGSLDSEQFF
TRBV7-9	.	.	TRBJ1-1	TGTGCCAGCAGCTTTCGCAGGGAAGTTTCTGAAGCTTTCTTT	CASSFRREVSEAFF
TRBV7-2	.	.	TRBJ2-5	TGTGCCAGCAGCTTAGCGGGAGTAGGAGAGACCCAGTACTTC	CASSLAGVGETQYF
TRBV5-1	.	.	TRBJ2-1	TGCGCCAGCGGTCTCACTTGGAACTACAATGAGCAGTTCTTC	CASGLTWNYNEQFF
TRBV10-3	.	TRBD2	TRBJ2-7	TGTGCCATCAGGACTAGCGGGAGCTTCGACGAGCAGTACTTC	CAIRTSGSFDEQYF
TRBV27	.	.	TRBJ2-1	TGTGCCAGCAGTTTATCGCTCTCCCTCGTGTTCTTC	CASSLSLSLVFF